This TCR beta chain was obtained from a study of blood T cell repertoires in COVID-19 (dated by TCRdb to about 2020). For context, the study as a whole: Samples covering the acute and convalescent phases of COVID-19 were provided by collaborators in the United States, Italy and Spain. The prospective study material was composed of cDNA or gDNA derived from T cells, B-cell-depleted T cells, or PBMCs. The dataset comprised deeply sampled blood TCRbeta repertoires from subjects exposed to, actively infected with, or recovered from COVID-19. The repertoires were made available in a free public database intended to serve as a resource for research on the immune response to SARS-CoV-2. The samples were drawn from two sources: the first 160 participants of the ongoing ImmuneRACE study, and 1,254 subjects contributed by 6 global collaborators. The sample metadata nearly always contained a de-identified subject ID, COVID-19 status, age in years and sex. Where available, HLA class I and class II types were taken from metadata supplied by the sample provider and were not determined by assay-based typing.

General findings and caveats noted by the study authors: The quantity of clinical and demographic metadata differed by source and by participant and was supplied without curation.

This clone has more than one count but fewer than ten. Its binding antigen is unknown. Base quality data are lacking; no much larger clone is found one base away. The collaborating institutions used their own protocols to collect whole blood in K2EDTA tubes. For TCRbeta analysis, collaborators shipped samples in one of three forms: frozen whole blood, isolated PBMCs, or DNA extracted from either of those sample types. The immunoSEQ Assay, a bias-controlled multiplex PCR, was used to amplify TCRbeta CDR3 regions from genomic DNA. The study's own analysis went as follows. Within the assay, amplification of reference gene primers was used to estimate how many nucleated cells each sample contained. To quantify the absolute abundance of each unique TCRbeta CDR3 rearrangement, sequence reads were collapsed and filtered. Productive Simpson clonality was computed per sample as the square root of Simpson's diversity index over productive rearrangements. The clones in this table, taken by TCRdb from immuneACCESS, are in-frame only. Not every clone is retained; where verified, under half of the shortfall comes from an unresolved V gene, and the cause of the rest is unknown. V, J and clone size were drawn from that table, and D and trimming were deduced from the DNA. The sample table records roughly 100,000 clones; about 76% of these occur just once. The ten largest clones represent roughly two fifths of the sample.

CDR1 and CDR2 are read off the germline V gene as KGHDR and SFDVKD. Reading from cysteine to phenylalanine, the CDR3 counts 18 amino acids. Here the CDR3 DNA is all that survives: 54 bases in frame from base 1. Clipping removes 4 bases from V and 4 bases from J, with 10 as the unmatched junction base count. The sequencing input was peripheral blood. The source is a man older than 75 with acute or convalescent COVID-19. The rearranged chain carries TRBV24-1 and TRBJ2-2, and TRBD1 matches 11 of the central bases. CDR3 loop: CATSDTTGTGGITGELFF. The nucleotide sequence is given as TGTGCCACCAGTGACACAACCGGGACAGGGGGGATCACCGGGGAGCTGTTTTTT.